The 7 T cell receptor beta chains below all came from one sample that was sequenced in a study of blood T cells in healthy people across ages. Alongside a J-beta primer mix, a sample-barcoded 5' primer served in a second PCR lasting roughly 7 to 11 cycles. TCRdb called the 5' RACE reads again in MiXCR, with one record for every CDR3 protein. Of 1.5 million to 2 million distinct CDR3 sequences in the sample, roughly 49% were seen once. Input material: blood. The receptor set was obtained from a woman aged 40 to 55 in good health.

The V call is TRBV20-1, the J call TRBJ2-1; no reliable D call. The better agreement between TRBJ2-7 and the DNA end casts doubt on the J call. This CDR3 spans 15 amino acids. CDR1 DFQATT and CDR2 SNEGSKA come from the germline V gene (reference sequence). Written as DNA, the CDR3 is TGCAGTGCTCGGGTCGTACCATGGGATTCGGATGAGCAGTACTTC. It encodes CSARVVPWDSDEQYF.

This chain joins TRBV14 and TRBJ2-3; TRBD1 agrees at 7 bases. J lost 1 base, V lost 8 bases, and 12 bases had no gene match. Germline CDR1 and CDR2: SGHDN and FVKESK. The CDR3 loop spans 16 amino acids. The DNA of the CDR3 is TGTGCCAGCCGACCGACAGGGAGTTTTCGCACAGATACGCAGTATTTT. Its translation: CASRPTGSFRTDTQYF.

The chain has TRBV29-1 and TRBJ2-2; no firm D call. There are 13 residues in the CDR3. Germline CDR1 SQVTM, CDR2 ANQGSEA. Trimming removed 0 bases at V and 2 bases at J, with 4 bases between. CDR3 amino acids: CSVEDGNTGELFF. The CDR3 bases are TGCAGCGTTGAAGATGGAAACACCGGGGAGCTGTTTTTT.

The genes are TRBV7-2 and TRBJ1-6; D not certain. This CDR3 is 15 amino acids long. V lost 1 base, J lost 2 bases, and 6 bases lay in between. Per germline, CDR1 SGHTA and CDR2 FQGNSA. CDR3 DNA: TGTGCCAGCAGCTTAGGAAGCCCCTATAATTCACCCCTCCACTTT. Translation gives CASSLGSPYNSPLHF.

V and J are TRBV18 and TRBJ2-5, with D tentatively TRBD2 (6 bases). Gene TRBJ2-7 matches the end of the DNA better, so the J call may be wrong. Germline V gives CDR1 KGHSH, CDR2 LQKENI. The CDR3 spans 16 residues. CDR3 in DNA: TGTGCCAGCTCAACAGACGGGGGAGCCCCCGTCGGCGAGCAGTACTTC. Translated, it gives CASSTDGGAPVGEQYF.

This clonotype was counted only a few times. The chain is built from TRBV20-1 and TRBJ2-7; TRBD2 is a possible D gene (5 bases). Looked up from germline, CDR1 is DFQATT and CDR2 is SNEGSKA (reference sequence). The CDR3 loop spans 13 amino acids. The V gene lost 3 bases and the J gene lost 7 bases, with 16 bases spanning the gap. CDR3 DNA: TGCAGTGCTAGGAAACGGGGTGAAGGGGAGCAGTACTTC. As protein: CSARKRGEGEQYF.

This clonotype showed up just a few times. The chain combines TRBV7-9 with TRBJ1-5; D may be TRBD1 (5 bases). The V end was cut by 5 bases, the J end by 0 bases, with 11 bases between. Germline V gene sequence: CDR1 SEHNR, CDR2 FQNEAQ (reference sequence). There are 15 residues in the CDR3. The CDR3 here is CASSDSGVSNQPQHF. In DNA, the CDR3 is TGTGCCAGCAGCGACTCGGGGGTTAGCAATCAGCCCCAGCATTTT.